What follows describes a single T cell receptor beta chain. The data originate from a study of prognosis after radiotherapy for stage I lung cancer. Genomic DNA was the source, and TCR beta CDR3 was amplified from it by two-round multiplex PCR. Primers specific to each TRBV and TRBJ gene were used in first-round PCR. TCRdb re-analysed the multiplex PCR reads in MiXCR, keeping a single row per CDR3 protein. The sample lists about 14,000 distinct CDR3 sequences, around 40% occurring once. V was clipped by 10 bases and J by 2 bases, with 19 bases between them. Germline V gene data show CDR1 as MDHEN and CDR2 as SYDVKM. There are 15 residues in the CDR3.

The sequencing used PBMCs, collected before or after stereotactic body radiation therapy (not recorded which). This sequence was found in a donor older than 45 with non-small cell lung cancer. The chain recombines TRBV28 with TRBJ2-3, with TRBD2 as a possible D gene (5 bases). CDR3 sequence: CAISPGGSLTDTQYF. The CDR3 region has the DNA TGTGCCATCAGCCCCGGAGGATCCCTCACAGATACGCAGTATTTT.